This entry features one T cell receptor (beta chain) sequence. Trimming stripped 1 base from V and 6 bases from J, with 4 bases between. Germline V gives CDR1 SGDLS, CDR2 YYNGEE. This CDR3 region has 12 residues. Random hexamers primed reverse transcription of about 0.45 to 1 ug RNA. TCRdb recomputed calls from the immunoSEQ multiplex PCR reads with MiXCR, one row per CDR3 protein. The top ten hold more than 0.08% of the sample, which has about 150,000 distinct CDR3 sequences, about 93% seen once. These data come from a study of CD8 T cells in Susac syndrome. The study sequenced TCR beta in blood CD8+ and CD4+ T cells.

The source is a human donor with multiple sclerosis. The chain employs TRBV9 and TRBJ2-2; D is unclear. The sample consisted of CD4+ T cells from PBMCs. The CDR3 region is CASSVLPGELFF. CDR3 nucleotide sequence: TGTGCCAGCAGCGTACTCCCCGGGGAGCTGTTTTTT.